The present T cell receptor beta chain was sequenced within a study of blood T cell repertoires in COVID-19. Germline assignment: CDR1 SGHTA and CDR2 FQGTGA. The CDR3 has 12 amino acids. Trimming pared 4 bases from V and 4 bases from J, leaving 7 bases between. The data were produced by immunoSEQ multiplex PCR, yet TCRdb's version contains in-frame clones alone and is incomplete. The data contain roughly 220,000 clones, approximately 84% of them singletons. Grouping used clinical history reported by participants in a survey and questionnaire. The receptor was isolated from a man aged 40-50 years who had recovered from COVID-19. Specimen: PBMCs or T cells enriched from blood (not recorded which). This sequence joins TRBV7-3 and TRBJ1-1; TRBD1 is a possible D gene (6 bases). The CDR3 DNA is TGTGCCAGCAGCTCAGGGGCCACTGAAGCTTTCTTT. It specifies CASSSGATEAFF. Combining the CDR3 with reference TRBV7-3 and TRBJ1-1 gives the whole variable domain GAGVSQTPSNKVTEKGKYVELRCDPISGHTALYWYRQSLGQGPEFLIYFQGTGAADDSGLPNDRFFAVRPEGSVSTLKIQRTERGDSAVYLCASSSGATEAFFGQGTRLTVV.